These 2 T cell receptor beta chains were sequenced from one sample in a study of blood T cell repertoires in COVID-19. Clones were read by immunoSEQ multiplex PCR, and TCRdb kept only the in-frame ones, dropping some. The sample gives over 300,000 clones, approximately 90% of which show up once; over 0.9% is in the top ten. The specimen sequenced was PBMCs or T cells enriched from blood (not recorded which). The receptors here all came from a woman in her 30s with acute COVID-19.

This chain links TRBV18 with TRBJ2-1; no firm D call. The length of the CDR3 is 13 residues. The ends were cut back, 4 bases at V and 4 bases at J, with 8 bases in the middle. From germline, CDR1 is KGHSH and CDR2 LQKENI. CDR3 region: CASSLSRYNEQFF. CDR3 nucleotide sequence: TGTGCCAGCTCACTGAGCAGGTACAATGAGCAGTTCTTC. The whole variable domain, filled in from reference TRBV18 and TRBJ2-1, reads NAGVMQNPRHLVRRRGQEARLRCSPMKGHSHVYWYRQLPEEGLKFMVYLQKENIIDESGMPKERFSAEFPKEGPSILRIQQVVRGDSAAYFCASSLSRYNEQFFGPGTRLTVL.

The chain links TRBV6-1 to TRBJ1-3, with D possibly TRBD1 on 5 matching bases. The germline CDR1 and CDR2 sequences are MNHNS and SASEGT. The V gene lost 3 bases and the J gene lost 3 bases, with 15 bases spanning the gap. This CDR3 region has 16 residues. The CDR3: CASSDLQGVIGNTIYF. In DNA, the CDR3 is TGTGCCAGCAGTGACCTTCAGGGTGTAATTGGAAACACCATATATTTT.